This entry is about one T cell receptor beta chain. V was pared by 7 bases and J by 9 bases, with 12 bases between. This CDR3 comprises 11 residues. Germline V lookup: CDR1 ENHRY, CDR2 SYGVKD. This entry belongs to a study of T cell changes during pregnancy in multiple sclerosis. TCRdb keeps only in-frame clones here, not all; method: immunoSEQ multiplex PCR. Seen here are 55,000 to 85,000 clones, roughly 90% observed once, and the top ten hold less than 2%. This TCR came from a female donor with multiple sclerosis, enrolled in a pregnancy study. V gene TRBV10-3 combines with J gene TRBJ1-2; a weak D match, TRBD1 (5 bases). This specimen was peripheral blood, taken in the second trimester of pregnancy. The CDR3 DNA is TGTGCCATCACCGTAGGGGATAGCTACACCTTC. Protein sequence: CAITVGDSYTF.